This T cell receptor beta chain was captured by sequencing in a study of response to subunit inactivated influenza vaccine (dated by TCRdb to the late 2010s). With respect to the entire study: Deep quantitative T cell receptor repertoire profiling was used in the study to track responses to a trivalent subunit inactivated influenza vaccine. General findings and caveats noted by the study authors: The authors proposed that each seasonal influenza vaccination may bring in only a limited number of new T cells.

V trim: 6 bases; J trim: 4 bases; unmatched bases: 8. From a lookup of the germline V gene, CDR1 and CDR2 are ENHRY and SYGVKD. From its cysteine to its phenylalanine, the CDR3 spans 14 amino acids. The entry retains the CDR3 DNA only, 42 bases that are in frame from base 1. Receptor libraries were prepared by RT-PCR. This sample was sequenced with an Illumina HiSeq 2500. TCRdb handled the public reads itself, with Q25 trimming in fastp and clone calling in MiXCR, and kept productive beta chains. Merged by CDR3 protein, the rows form single entries marked with the most common genes and DNA. The sample contains roughly 620,000 distinct CDR3 sequences, 11% of them found a single time. The top ten clonotypes cover 8% to 13% of the sample. Comment on this clonotype: Its antigen is currently not known. Per-nucleotide qualities are absent, and no much larger clonotype sits a single base away.

The data also belong to a second study, concerning T cells expressing NK-cell markers. That second publication adds: TCR beta cDNA libraries were made by 5'RACE template switching that added a universal primer site and unique molecular identifiers. Fewer than ten donors provided sorted CD3+CD56+NKG2C+, CD3+CD56+NKG2C- and CD3+CD56-NKG2C+ T-cell subsets, whose TCR beta-chain repertoires were profiled. Among the eight sequenced donors, seven were HCMV-seropositive and one was HCMV-seronegative. In several experiments an anti-gammadeltaTCR antibody was added to restrict sorting to alphabetaTCR-expressing T cells. For roughly six donors, the dominant CD3+CD56+NKG2C+ clonotypes were among the top 10 CD8+ clonotypes and accounted for roughly 1.0-7.5% of CD8+ T cells. Those dominant clonotypes were again the most abundant among CD3+CD56-NKG2C+ cells in a handful of donors, at roughly 25-60.1%. It remained unclear whether the expanded NKG2C-expressing T cell clones were specific for HCMV antigens. Randomly selected healthy volunteers, three men and five women, were used as the eight sequenced donors. HCMV serostatus was determined by detecting HCMV-specific IgG in serum with a commercial ELISA kit. Ficoll density gradient centrifugation was used to isolate peripheral blood mononuclear cells from blood. For five or six donors, bulk peripheral blood T-cell repertoires were also sequenced from unsorted PBMC. Priming for cDNA synthesis came from the TCR beta constant segment, and two successive PCR amplification steps followed. Illumina HiSeq 2000/2500, MiSeq or NextSeq was used to sequence libraries as 2 x 150 bp reads. MIGEC handled demultiplexing of the reads and grouping by UMI, while MiTCR was used to assemble and quantify clonotypes. To exclude erroneous sequences, only TCR cDNA sequences supported by at least two reads were retained. Downstream repertoire analysis used the tcR package, and clonotypes were matched across fractions by CDR3 nucleotide sequence plus V segment. VDJmatch was used to annotate antigen specificity against VDJdb, with one amino acid substitution allowed in CDR3.

The sample here was PBMCs from blood, taken on the day of vaccination. The TCR comes from a middle-aged man who received an inactivated influenza vaccine. Donor details come from another sample of the same person, matched by shared clones. The chain links TRBV10-3 with TRBJ2-5, and 7 junction bases match TRBD1. This receptor has the CDR3 CAISRTGAGETQYF. The DNA sequence is as follows: TGTGCCATCAGCAGAACAGGGGCCGGAGAGACCCAGTACTTC.